The entry below gives a single T cell receptor beta chain sequence along with its context. Antigen unknown. This sample is part of a study of human thymus T cells. Notes on the study in general: Both thymic and peripheral blood repertoires showed apparently biased V and J usage.

Having surgery to correct congenital heart defects, healthy Finnish infants acted as the donors. All available leukocytes, rather than a set cell count, yielded the blood DNA. The CDR3 is 13 amino acids. The germline V and J ends were trimmed by 5 bases and 8 bases, with 15 bases remaining between them. In germline, CDR1 is SEHNR, CDR2 FQNEAQ (reference sequence). Generated by immunoSEQ multiplex PCR, the TCRdb table keeps only in-frame clones and is missing some. The repertoire holds tens of thousands of clones, with around 94% as singletons. Sequences were obtained from blood. This sequence joins TRBV7-9 and TRBJ1-2; D remains unclear. This receptor was taken from a boy younger than two with a congenital heart defect but otherwise immunologically healthy. CDR3: CASSPSPTEGYTF. The CDR3 bases are TGTGCCAGCAGCCCGAGCCCGACGGAAGGCTACACCTTC.